The present T cell receptor (beta chain) was sequenced within a study of siplizumab effects on memory and regulatory T cells. Generated by immunoSEQ multiplex PCR, the TCRdb table keeps only in-frame clones and is missing some. There are around 120,000 clones in the sample; around 94% occur only once, and roughly 1.5% lies in the top ten. Germline-derived CDR1 and CDR2 are SGHVS and FNYEAQ. V lost 5 bases and J 0 bases, leaving 14 bases between the germline ends. This CDR3 region has 15 residues. The TCR sequence derives from a human donor in good health. Sequencing was carried out using non-Treg CD4+ T cells sorted from blood. The chain carries TRBV7-6 and TRBJ2-7; perhaps TRBD1 as D (6 bases). In DNA form, the CDR3 reads TGTGCCAGCAGCCCCCGGACAGCCGGCTCCTACGAGCAGTACTTC. This codes for CASSPRTAGSYEQYF.